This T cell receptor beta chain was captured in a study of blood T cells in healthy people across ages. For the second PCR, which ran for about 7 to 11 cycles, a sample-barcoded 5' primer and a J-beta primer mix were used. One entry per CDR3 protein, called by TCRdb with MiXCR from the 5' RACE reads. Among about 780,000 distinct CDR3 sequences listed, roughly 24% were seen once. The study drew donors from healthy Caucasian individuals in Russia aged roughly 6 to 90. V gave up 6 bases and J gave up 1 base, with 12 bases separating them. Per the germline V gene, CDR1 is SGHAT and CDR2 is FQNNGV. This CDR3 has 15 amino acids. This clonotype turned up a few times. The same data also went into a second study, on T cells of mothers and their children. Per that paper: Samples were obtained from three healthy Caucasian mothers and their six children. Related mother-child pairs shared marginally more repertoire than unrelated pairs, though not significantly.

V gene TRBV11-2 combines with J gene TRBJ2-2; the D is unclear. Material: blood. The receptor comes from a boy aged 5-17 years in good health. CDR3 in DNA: TGTGCCAGCAGTAATGGACGGTGGAACACCGGGGAGCTGTTTTTT. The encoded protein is CASSNGRWNTGELFF.